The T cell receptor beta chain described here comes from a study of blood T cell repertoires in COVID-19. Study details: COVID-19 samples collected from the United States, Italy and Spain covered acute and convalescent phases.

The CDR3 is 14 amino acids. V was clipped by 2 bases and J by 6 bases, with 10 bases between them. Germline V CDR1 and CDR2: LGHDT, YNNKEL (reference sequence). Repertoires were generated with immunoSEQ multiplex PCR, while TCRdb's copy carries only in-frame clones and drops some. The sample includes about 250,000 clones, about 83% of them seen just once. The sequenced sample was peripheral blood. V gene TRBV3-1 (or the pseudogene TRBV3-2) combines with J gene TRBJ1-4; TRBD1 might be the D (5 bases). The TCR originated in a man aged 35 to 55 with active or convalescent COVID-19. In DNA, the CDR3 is TGTGCCAGCAGCCAACTAGGGGAAGATGAAAAACTGTTTTTT. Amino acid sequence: CASSQLGEDEKLFF.